The 31 T cell receptor beta chains presented below share a single source sample, sequenced in a study of T cells in Graves' hyperthyroidism and ophthalmopathy. The investigators amplified TCR beta CDR3 regions from RNA transcripts. Researchers ran a first-round RT-PCR on the TCR CDR3 using the HTBI primer set. TCRdb ran MiXCR on the multiplex PCR reads and lists one entry per CDR3 protein. Here the sample spans some 550,000 distinct CDR3 sequences, more than 15% being singletons. Sequenced sample: blood. These receptors all come from a woman aged 40 to 50 with Graves' ophthalmopathy.

This clonotype was seen repeatedly, ten times or more. V usage is TRBV5-8 and J usage is TRBJ2-1, with 12 bases lining up with TRBD2. This CDR3 spans 15 amino acids. V shed 1 base and J 7 bases; nucleotides not matched to a gene: 3. Germline values: CDR1 SGHTS, CDR2 YDEGEE. The CDR3 bases are TGTGCCAGCAGCTTGTTCCTAGCGGGAGGGAATGAGCAGTTCTTC. Translated: CASSLFLAGGNEQFF. The full variable domain, with the rest looked up from reference TRBV5-8 and TRBJ2-1, is EAGVTQSPTHLIKTRGQQATLRCSPISGHTSVYWYQQALGLGLQFLLWYDEGEERNRGNFPPRFSGRQFPNYSSELNVNALELEDSALYLCASSLFLAGGNEQFFGPGTRLTVL.

This clonotype was counted once. The J gene is TRBJ2-7, the V gene TRBV2; D not resolved. The CDR3 runs 10 residues. Germline assignment: CDR1 SNHLY and CDR2 FYNNEI. V shed 7 bases and J shed 8 bases, with 9 bases lying between them. This chain's CDR3 is CASTTLKQYF. The DNA for the CDR3 is TGTGCCAGCACTACGTTAAAGCAGTACTTC.

This clonotype was detected only a few times. V and J are TRBV6-1 and TRBJ1-6; D gene ambiguous. The V end was cut by 1 base, the J end by 7 bases, with 5 bases between. Germline CDR1 is MNHNS and CDR2 is SASEGT. This CDR3 is built from 13 residues. The CDR3 loop reads CASSEVQNSPLHF. CDR3 bases: TGTGCCAGCAGTGAAGTACAGAATTCACCCCTCCACTTT.

At least ten counts were recorded for this clonotype. J is TRBJ1-5 and V is TRBV7-8; possibly TRBD1 for D (6 bases). Trimming took off 5 bases at V and 4 bases at J, with 12 bases between the two ends. Looked up from germline, CDR1 is SGHVS and CDR2 is FQNEAQ. The length of the CDR3 is 14 residues. The CDR3 reads CASSPKGGNQPQHF. CDR3 DNA: TGTGCCAGCAGCCCGAAGGGGGGGAATCAGCCCCAGCATTTT.

This clonotype was seen more than once but under ten times. The V call is TRBV19, the J call TRBJ1-5, with TRBD1 identical over 7 bases. The CDR3 contains 17 residues. V shed 4 bases and J 5 bases; nucleotides not matched to a gene: 14. Germline V CDR1 and CDR2: LNHDA, SQIVND (reference sequence). The CDR3 DNA sequence: TGTGCCAGTAGTAACATCCTCGACAGGGTTTGGGATCAGCCCCAGCATTTT. Its protein is CASSNILDRVWDQPQHF.

Here the CDR3 DNA reads TGTGCCAGTACCTCCTCTCAGGGGGGCTCCTACAATGAGCAGTTCTTC. This encodes CASTSSQGGSYNEQFF. V gene TRBV19 combines with J gene TRBJ2-1; tentative D call: TRBD1 (7 bases). V lost 7 bases to trimming and J lost 0 bases, with 16 bases between them. The CDR3 length is 16 residues. Germline-derived CDR1 and CDR2 are LNHDA and SQIVND (reference sequence).

Many counts were recorded for this clonotype. This chain joins TRBV5-1 and TRBJ2-1; 7 nucleotides agree with TRBD1. The CDR3 is made up of 14 amino acids. The J segment lost 5 bases and the V segment lost 4 bases, leaving 6 bases of the junction unmatched. Germline V CDR1 and CDR2: SGHRS, YFSETQ. CDR3 DNA: TGCGCCAGCAGCGTCAGGGGACAGAACAATGAGCAGTTCTTC. Its protein is CASSVRGQNNEQFF.

This clonotype was detected many times. One end of the junction does not line up with germline, which may come from a read error. The chain links TRBV2 to TRBJ1-6; maybe TRBD1 (6 bases). In germline, CDR1 is SNHLY, CDR2 FYNNEI. The CDR3 runs 16 residues. The CDR3 sequence: CASSQRQAVYHSPLHF. The DNA of the CDR3 is TGTGCCAGCAGTCAAAGACAGGCCGTCTATCATTCACCCCTCCACTTT.

This clonotype was observed at least ten times. V usage is TRBV12-3 or TRBV12-4 and J usage is TRBJ1-1; no clear D. The CDR3 contains 15 residues. Between the trimmed V and J ends, which lost 1 base and 0 bases, there was a span of 9 bases. The CDR3 protein is CASSLGAALNTEAFF. DNA of the CDR3: TGTGCCAGCAGTTTAGGGGCCGCCTTGAACACTGAAGCTTTCTTT.

The rearrangement joins TRBV20-1 to TRBJ2-7; unclear D gene. V lost 6 bases and J lost 4, with 28 bases in between. CDR1 and CDR2 from the germline V gene are DFQATT and SNEGSKA (reference sequence). CDR3 length: 17 residues. Here the CDR3 DNA reads TGCAGTGCATCTGTCCAGGATGTGCAAACCCCCGCGTACGAGCAGTACTTC. The encoded protein is CSASVQDVQTPAYEQYF.

The CDR3 region has the DNA TGTGCCAGTAGTATAAAAGCCTATCAGCCCCAGCATTTT. Protein sequence: CASSIKAYQPQHF. V gene TRBV19 combines with J gene TRBJ1-5; D unclear. The CDR3 is 13 residues long. From germline, CDR1 is LNHDA and CDR2 SQIVND (reference sequence). Trimming left V 2 bases short and J 5 bases short, with 7 bases between.

In the case of this clonotype: A much larger clone differs by one base, so this may be a read error. The chain uses TRBV6-5 and TRBJ2-1; no definite D call. The V end was cut by 0 bases, the J end by 12 bases, with 21 bases between. Germline CDR1 reads MNHEY; CDR2 reads SVGAGI. The CDR3 runs 16 residues. The CDR3 nucleotides are TGTGCCAGCAGTTACTCTGGCCCCCCGCGGAACCATGCGCAGTTCTTC. Translating it yields CASSYSGPPRNHAQFF.

This clonotype was counted between two and nine times. The chain carries TRBV6-1 and TRBJ1-2; D may be TRBD1 (6 bases). Germline CDR1 MNHNS, CDR2 SASEGT. The length of the CDR3 is 14 residues. The V gene lost 6 bases and the J gene lost 4 bases, with 15 bases spanning the gap. This chain's CDR3 is CASSPETGSYGYTF. Here the CDR3 DNA reads TGTGCCAGCAGCCCCGAAACAGGGAGCTATGGCTACACCTTC.

The chain employs TRBV27 and TRBJ2-7; D could derive from TRBD1 or TRBD2 (5 bases each). This CDR3 comprises 15 residues. Deletions cut 3 bases from V and 0 bases from J, with 12 bases between. Germline V gene data show CDR1 as MNHEY and CDR2 as SMNVEV (reference sequence). The CDR3 DNA sequence: TGTGCCAGCAGTTTTGGGGCAGGGAGCTCCTACGAGCAGTACTTC. This gives the protein CASSFGAGSSYEQYF.

This clonotype was seen ten or more times. This sequence joins TRBV11-2 and TRBJ2-3, with TRBD2 as a possible D gene (5 bases). The germline gives CDR1 SGHAT, CDR2 FQNNGV. Between the trimmed V and J ends, which lost 5 bases and 2 bases, there was a span of 14 bases. This CDR3 region has 15 residues. Here the CDR3 DNA reads TGTGCCAGCAGCGAATTAGGAGGACTCACAGATACGCAGTATTTT. Its translation is CASSELGGLTDTQYF.

This clonotype was picked up many times. The V call is TRBV12-3 or TRBV12-4, the J call TRBJ2-7; D remains ambiguous. The CDR3 consists of 15 residues. Trimming stripped 0 bases from V and 4 bases from J, with 13 bases between. The CDR3, as DNA: TGTGCCAGCAGTTTAGCGCTGAGGACGGCTTACGAGCAGTACTTC. This gives the protein CASSLALRTAYEQYF.

This clonotype was seen a few times. The chain carries TRBV5-1 and TRBJ2-3; D unresolved. There are 13 residues in the CDR3. V was pared by 5 bases and J by 2 bases, with 9 bases between. Germline values: CDR1 SGHRS, CDR2 YFSETQ. CDR3 DNA sequence: TGCGCCAGCAGAGAACTACTCACAGATACGCAGTATTTT. The encoded protein is CASRELLTDTQYF.

For the CDR3, the DNA is TGTGCCAGCAGTTTGTCCAGTACCTACGAGCAGTACTTC. It is translated as CASSLSSTYEQYF. This rearrangement joins TRBV27 to TRBJ2-7, with D hard to call. The V gene's germline CDR1 is MNHEY and CDR2 SMNVEV (reference sequence). Trimming left V 3 bases short and J 2 bases short, with 8 bases between. The CDR3 is 13 residues long.

This clonotype was seen repeatedly, ten times or more. The gene calls are TRBV5-1 and TRBJ2-3, with 8 bases identical to TRBD2. The trim removed 3 bases at V and 2 bases at J, leaving 5 bases unmatched. Germline loops: CDR1 SGHRS, CDR2 YFSETQ. CDR3 length equals 15 residues. In DNA, the CDR3 is TGCGCCAGCAGCTGGGGTAGCGGGAACACAGATACGCAGTATTTT. Its protein is CASSWGSGNTDTQYF.

This clonotype was detected many times. The rearrangement links TRBV10-3 to TRBJ2-3; maybe TRBD1 (7 bases). CDR1 and CDR2 (germline): ENHRY, SYGVKD. The CDR3 has 17 residues. The V end was cut by 6 bases, the J end by 6 bases, with 25 bases between. CDR3 in amino acids: CAIRRTYRTGGGDTQYF. CDR3 nucleotides: TGTGCCATCAGGAGGACCTATAGGACAGGAGGGGGGGATACGCAGTATTTT.

This clonotype has a handful of counts. This chain uses TRBV5-4 with TRBJ2-5; tentatively, D is TRBD2 (6 bases). V was trimmed by 0 bases and J by 1 base, leaving 13 bases between them. CDR1 and CDR2 (germline): SGHNT, YYREEE (reference sequence). This CDR3 comprises 16 residues. The DNA for the CDR3 is TGTGCCAGCAGCTTGGGGGGAGGCAGAGCCCAAGAGACCCAGTACTTC. Translated, it gives CASSLGGGRAQETQYF.

This clonotype was recorded a few times. V usage is TRBV19 and J usage is TRBJ1-6; D is unresolved. V lost 1 base and J 10 bases, leaving 8 bases between the germline ends. The CDR3 covers 13 residues. From germline, CDR1 is LNHDA and CDR2 SQIVND (reference sequence). The CDR3 loop is CASSIGLGSPLHF. The CDR3, as DNA: TGTGCCAGTAGTATAGGGCTGGGATCACCCCTCCACTTT.

This clonotype occurred many times. The chain is built from TRBV18 and TRBJ1-1, with D possibly matching TRBD1 (5 bases). Per the germline V gene, CDR1 is KGHSH and CDR2 is LQKENI. Trimming removed 0 bases at V and 1 base at J, with 15 bases between. The CDR3 loop spans 17 amino acids. CDR3 region: CASSPPGVRGQNTEAFF. The DNA for the CDR3 is TGTGCCAGCTCACCACCGGGGGTTAGGGGCCAGAACACTGAAGCTTTCTTT.

The chain links TRBV7-2 to TRBJ2-1; D possibly corresponds to TRBD2 (6 bases). V was cut by 5 bases and J by 3 bases, with 17 bases left in between. The CDR3 has 16 amino acids. Germline loops: CDR1 SGHTA, CDR2 FQGNSA. CDR3 in amino acids: CASSLQGRGFYNEQFF. In DNA form, the CDR3 reads TGTGCCAGCAGCCTGCAAGGGCGGGGATTCTACAATGAGCAGTTCTTC.

This clonotype was seen more than once but under ten times. The chain recombines TRBV5-4 with TRBJ1-2, with D tentatively TRBD1 (5 bases). The germline gives CDR1 SGHNT, CDR2 YYREEE (reference sequence). The CDR3 is 16 residues long. The V end lost 0 bases, the J end lost 1 base, and 13 bases lay between the germline ends. The CDR3 sequence: CASSLDSRGGNYGYTF. For the CDR3, the DNA is TGTGCCAGCAGCTTGGATAGTCGGGGGGGTAACTATGGCTACACCTTC.

A remark on this clonotype: It may be a read error: a sequence one base away is much more abundant. The rearrangement joins TRBV27 to TRBJ1-6, with TRBD1 as a possible D gene (5 bases). The V and J ends lost 5 bases and 5 bases respectively, with 16 bases between them. This CDR3 contains 16 residues. Germline V CDR1 and CDR2: MNHEY, SMNVEV (reference sequence). The CDR3 loop is CASSPTPGRNNSPLHF. The CDR3 DNA sequence: TGTGCCAGCAGTCCAACCCCGGGACGGAATAATTCACCCCTCCACTTT.

The chain joins TRBV10-2 to TRBJ1-5; no clear D. In germline, CDR1 is WSHSY, CDR2 SAAADI. The V and J ends lost 4 bases and 3 bases respectively, with 10 bases between them. The CDR3 extends over 14 amino acids. CDR3 protein: CASSGTLFNQPQHF. As DNA, the CDR3 is TGCGCCAGCAGTGGGACTCTATTCAATCAGCCCCAGCATTTT.

The V call is TRBV6-2 or TRBV6-3, the J call TRBJ2-3; 10 bases map to TRBD2. V shed 0 bases, J shed 6 bases, and the junction held 18 bases outside the gene matches. Germline V gene data show CDR1 as MNHEY and CDR2 as SVGEGT. CDR3 size: 20 residues. CDR3 in amino acids: CASSYSKDTISGGRLDTQYF. The CDR3 coding sequence is TGTGCCAGCAGTTACTCGAAAGATACCATTAGCGGGGGGAGGTTGGATACGCAGTATTTT.

This chain uses TRBV6-1 with TRBJ2-1; 7 bases fit TRBD1. The CDR3 consists of 13 residues. Trimming removed 11 bases from V and 8 bases from J; junction bases left unmatched: 12. Germline V lookup: CDR1 MNHNS, CDR2 SASEGT. CDR3 region: CAVTGTVFDEQFF. CDR3 DNA sequence: TGTGCCGTAACCGGGACAGTCTTCGATGAGCAGTTCTTC.

The chain links TRBV5-1 to TRBJ1-2, with TRBD1 as a possible D gene (5 bases). Germline V gene sequence: CDR1 SGHRS, CDR2 YFSETQ. V gave up 4 bases and J gave up 7 bases, with 11 bases separating them. The CDR3 sequence is 12 residues long. CDR3 sequence reads: CASSGDARGYTF. CDR3 sequence (DNA): TGCGCCAGCAGCGGGGACGCTCGTGGCTACACCTTC.

The chain is built from TRBV6-5 and TRBJ2-1, with 9 bases matching TRBD2. In germline, CDR1 is MNHEY, CDR2 SVGAGI. Trimming took 0 bases from V and 1 from J; bases not matched to a gene: 16. CDR3 size: 21 residues. The CDR3 spells CASSYSLGGGGRARSYNEQFF. The CDR3 DNA reads TGTGCCAGCAGTTACTCGTTGGGTGGGGGCGGGAGGGCCAGGTCCTACAATGAGCAGTTCTTC.